The 13 T cell receptor beta chains reported below all come from one sample, sequenced in a study of blood T cell repertoires in COVID-19. Produced via immunoSEQ multiplex PCR; TCRdb's table is partial and in-frame only. The data contain 300,000 to 400,000 clones, more than 70% of them singletons. Input material: peripheral blood. Source of these receptors: a woman younger than 45 with COVID-19, enrolled during active disease.

The rearrangement uses TRBV5-1 and TRBJ1-1; D not certain. V was clipped by 1 base and J by 1 base, with 11 bases between them. The CDR3 is 15 amino acids. CDR1 is SGHRS and CDR2 is YFSETQ in the germline V gene. The CDR3 loop reads CASSLWVQKNTEAFF. DNA for the CDR3: TGCGCCAGCAGCTTGTGGGTACAGAAGAACACTGAAGCTTTCTTT.

The chain couples TRBV5-5 to TRBJ1-3; D is possibly TRBD1 (5 bases). V lost 1 base, J lost 4 bases, and 18 bases lay in between. The CDR3 totals 17 residues. Germline assignment: CDR1 SGHKS and CDR2 YYEKEE (reference sequence). The CDR3 spells CASSLSLGPRRGNTIYF. The CDR3 DNA reads as TGTGCCAGCAGCTTGTCCCTGGGGCCAAGGAGAGGAAACACCATATATTTT.

V and J are TRBV30 and TRBJ2-7; 11 bases are a match to TRBD2. This CDR3 comprises 13 residues. The J segment lost 5 bases and the V segment lost 0 bases, leaving 0 bases of the junction unmatched. The germline V gene has CDR1 GTSNPN and CDR2 SVGIG (reference sequence). The DNA for the CDR3 is TGTGCCTGGAGTGTACTAGCGGGGGACGAGCAGTACTTC. Translation gives CAWSVLAGDEQYF.

The chain employs TRBV14 and TRBJ1-3; 7 bases fit TRBD1. Germline CDR1 SGHDN, CDR2 FVKESK. V shed 5 bases, J shed 3 bases, and the junction held 10 bases outside the gene matches. CDR3 length equals 16 residues. CDR3 in DNA: TGTGCCAGCAGCGATCGACAGGGAACTTTTGGAAACACCATATATTTT. The encoded protein is CASSDRQGTFGNTIYF.

This chain uses TRBV7-9 with TRBJ2-1, with TRBD2 matching 8 bases. V shed 1 base, J shed 3 bases, and the junction held 14 bases outside the gene matches. The CDR3 spans 19 residues. Germline V gene data show CDR1 as SEHNR and CDR2 as FQNEAQ (reference sequence). CDR3 residues: CASSLDGPSERGIYNEQFF. The CDR3 DNA follows: TGTGCCAGCAGCTTAGATGGCCCTTCGGAGCGGGGGATCTACAATGAGCAGTTCTTC.

This chain links TRBV6-2 or TRBV6-3 with TRBJ2-3; 7 bases align to TRBD1. Trimming cost V 5 bases and J 4 bases; bases outside gene matches: 15. The CDR3 length is 17 residues. Germline V gene data show CDR1 as MNHEY and CDR2 as SVGEGT. The CDR3: CASSTRTTGSLADTQYF. CDR3 in DNA: TGTGCCAGCAGTACTAGAACGACAGGGTCGCTGGCAGATACGCAGTATTTT.

The rearrangement joins TRBV28 to TRBJ2-5, with a possible D match to TRBD1 (6 bases). V lost 9 bases to trimming and J lost 7 bases, with 30 bases between them. CDR1 and CDR2 (germline): MDHEN, SYDVKM. CDR3 length equals 17 residues. The CDR3 region has the DNA TGTGCCAGTCAAAATATGGGGGACAAGGGGTTTTATGCGACCCAGTACTTC. Translating it yields CASQNMGDKGFYATQYF.

The table lists this clone with a few counts. The chain joins TRBV6-5 to TRBJ2-2; possible D gene TRBD1, 6 bases. V was pared by 4 bases and J by 9 bases, with 12 bases between. The CDR3 is made up of 13 amino acids. CDR1 is MNHEY and CDR2 is SVGAGI in the germline V gene. CDR3 region: CASSSVQGRELFF. The CDR3 region has the DNA TGTGCCAGCAGTTCCGTACAGGGTCGGGAGCTGTTTTTT.

This clone occurred a few times. CDR3 region: CASSGGVGQGINGYTF. Here the CDR3 DNA reads TGCGCCAGCAGCGGAGGGGTTGGACAGGGGATCAATGGCTACACCTTC. The chain has TRBV5-1 and TRBJ1-2; 9 bases are a match to TRBD1. CDR1 is SGHRS, CDR2 YFSETQ, per germline. The CDR3 extends over 16 amino acids. Trimming at V came to 4 bases and at J to 6 bases, leaving 13 bases not matched to a gene.

This clone appeared many times. The V call is TRBV4-2, the J call TRBJ2-7, with 9 bases matching TRBD1. The CDR3 is 16 residues long. Germline lookup yields CDR1 LGHNA and CDR2 YNFKEQ. Trimming cost V 0 bases and J 1 base; bases outside gene matches: 4. This CDR3 reads CASSQDEGTGSYEQYF. The CDR3 nucleotides read TGTGCCAGCAGCCAAGATGAGGGGACAGGGTCCTACGAGCAGTACTTC.

This clone has just one count. V usage is TRBV3-1 (or the pseudogene TRBV3-2) and J usage is TRBJ2-2; D perhaps matches TRBD2 (5 bases). Per the germline V gene, CDR1 is LGHDT and CDR2 is YNNKEL (reference sequence). Deletions cut 1 base from V and 7 bases from J, with 13 bases between. This CDR3 region has 15 residues. CDR3 DNA: TGTGCCAGCAGCCAAGGGTACGGGGATGGCGGGGAGCTGTTTTTT. As protein: CASSQGYGDGGELFF.

The genes are TRBV5-1 and TRBJ2-6; 7 bases map to TRBD1. CDR1 and CDR2 from the germline V gene are SGHRS and YFSETQ. The CDR3 length is 17 residues. After removal of 1 base from V and 3 bases from J, the junction contained 7 bases not matched to a gene. For the CDR3, the DNA is TGCGCCAGCAGCTTGTTATCTCGGGACAGTGGGGCCAACGTCCTGACTTTC. This sequence encodes CASSLLSRDSGANVLTF. The full variable domain, rest sourced from reference TRBV5-1 and TRBJ2-6, is KAGVTQTPRYLIKTRGQQVTLSCSPISGHRSVSWYQQTPGQGLQFLFEYFSETQRNKGNFPGRFSGRQFSNSRSEMNVSTLELGDSALYLCASSLLSRDSGANVLTFGAGSRLTVL.

This chain connects TRBV5-6 to TRBJ2-1, with D hard to call. V shed 1 base and J shed 4 bases, with 12 bases lying between them. Germline CDR1 SGHDT, CDR2 YYEEEE. The length of the CDR3 is 15 residues. This chain's CDR3 is CASSLTPETYNEQFF. The CDR3 DNA sequence: TGTGCCAGCAGCTTGACGCCAGAGACATACAATGAGCAGTTCTTC.